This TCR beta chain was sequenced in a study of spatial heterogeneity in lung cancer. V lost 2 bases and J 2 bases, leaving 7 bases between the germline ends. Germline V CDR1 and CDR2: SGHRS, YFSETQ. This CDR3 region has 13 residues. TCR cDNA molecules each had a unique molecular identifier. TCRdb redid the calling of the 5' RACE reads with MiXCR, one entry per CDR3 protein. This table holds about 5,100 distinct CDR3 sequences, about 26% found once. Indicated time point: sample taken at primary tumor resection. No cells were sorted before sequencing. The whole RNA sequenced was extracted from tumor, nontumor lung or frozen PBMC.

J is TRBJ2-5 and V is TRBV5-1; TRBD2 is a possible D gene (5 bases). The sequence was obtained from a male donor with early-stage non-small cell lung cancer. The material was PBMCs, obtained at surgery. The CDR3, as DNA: TGCGCCAGCAGCTTCGGGGAACAAGAGACCCAGTACTTC. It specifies CASSFGEQETQYF.